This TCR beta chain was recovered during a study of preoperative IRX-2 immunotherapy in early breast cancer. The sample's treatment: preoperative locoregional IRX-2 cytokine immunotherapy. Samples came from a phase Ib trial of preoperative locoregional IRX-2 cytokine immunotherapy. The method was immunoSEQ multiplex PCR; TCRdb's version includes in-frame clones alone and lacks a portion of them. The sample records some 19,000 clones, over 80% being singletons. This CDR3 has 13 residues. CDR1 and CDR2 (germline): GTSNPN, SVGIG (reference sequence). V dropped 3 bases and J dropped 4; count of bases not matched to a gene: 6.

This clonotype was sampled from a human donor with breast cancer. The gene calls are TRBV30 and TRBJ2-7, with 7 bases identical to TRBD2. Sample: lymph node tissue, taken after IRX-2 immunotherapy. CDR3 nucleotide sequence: TGTGCCTGGAGCCCCGGCGGGGGTTACGAGCAGTACTTC. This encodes CAWSPGGGYEQYF.